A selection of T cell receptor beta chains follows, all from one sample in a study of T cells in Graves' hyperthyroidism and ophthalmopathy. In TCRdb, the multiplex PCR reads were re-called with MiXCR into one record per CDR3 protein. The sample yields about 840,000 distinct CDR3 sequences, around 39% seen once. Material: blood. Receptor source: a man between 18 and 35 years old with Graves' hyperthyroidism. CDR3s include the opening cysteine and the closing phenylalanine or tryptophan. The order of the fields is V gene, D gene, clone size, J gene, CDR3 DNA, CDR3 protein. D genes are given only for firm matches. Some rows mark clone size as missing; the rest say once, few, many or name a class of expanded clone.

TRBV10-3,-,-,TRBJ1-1,TGTGCCAGCAGTTATGTCCAGAAGGGGAACACTGAAGCTTTCTTT,CASSYVQKGNTEAFF
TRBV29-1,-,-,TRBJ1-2,TGCAGCGTTAGAGGGACCGCGAACTATGGCTACACCTTC,CSVRGTANYGYTF
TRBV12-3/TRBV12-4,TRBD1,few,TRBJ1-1,TGTGCCAGCGGGACAGTTTTTAGGCGAACTGAAGCTTTCTTT,CASGTVFRRTEAFF
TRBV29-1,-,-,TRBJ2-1,TGCGCTTTGGGGGCTACAGGGGGGGGCGATGAGCAGTTCTTC,CALGATGGGDEQFF
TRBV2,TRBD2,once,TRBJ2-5,TGTGCCAGCAGCTCCGGGGGGGATCAGCCCCAGTACTTC,CASSSGGDQPQYF
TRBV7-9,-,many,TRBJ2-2,TGTGCCAGCAGCTTAGCCGCCACGAACACCGGGGAGCTGTTTTTT,CASSLAATNTGELFF
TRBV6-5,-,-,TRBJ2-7,TGTGCCAGCAGTTACTCGACGGATAGCTCCTACGAGCAGTACTTC,CASSYSTDSSYEQYF
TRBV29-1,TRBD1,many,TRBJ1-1,TGCAGCGTTGGGACAGGGATGAACACTGAAGCTTTCTTT,CSVGTGMNTEAFF
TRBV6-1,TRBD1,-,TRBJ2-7,TGTGCCAGCCTCCCGACAGGGGGAGGTTACGACGAGCAGTACTTC,CASLPTGGGYDEQYF
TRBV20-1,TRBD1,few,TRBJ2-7,TGCAGTGCTAGAGAAACGACAGGGACCTACGAGCAGTACTTC,CSARETTGTYEQYF
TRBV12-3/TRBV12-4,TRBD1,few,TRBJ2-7,TGTGCCAGCAGTGTGAGGGCAGGGGGATTCTACGAGCAGTACTTC,CASSVRAGGFYEQYF
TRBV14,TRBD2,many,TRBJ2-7,TGTGCCAGCAGCCAAGACACAGCGGGAGGGCCGAAGCAGTACTTC,CASSQDTAGGPKQYF
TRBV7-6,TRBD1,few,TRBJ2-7,TGTGCCAGCAGCTTTCGGACAGGGGAAAGCCAGTACTTC,CASSFRTGESQYF
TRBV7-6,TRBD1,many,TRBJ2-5,TGTGCCAGCAGCCTAACGGGACAGAAAGGGGAGACCCAGTACTTC,CASSLTGQKGETQYF
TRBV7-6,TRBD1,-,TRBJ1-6,TGTGCCAGCAGCTCCCGGACAGGGTTAAATTCACCCCTCCACTTT,CASSSRTGLNSPLHF
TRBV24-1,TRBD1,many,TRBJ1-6,TGTGCCACCAGTGACTCGCTTGGGGGACAGAATTCACCCCTCCACTTT,CATSDSLGGQNSPLHF
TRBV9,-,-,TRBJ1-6,TGTGCCAGCAGCCGCTCGGAGCCCCTAAATTCACCCCTCCACTTT,CASSRSEPLNSPLHF
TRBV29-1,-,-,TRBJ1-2,TGCAGCGTAGACCCAGGGGATGGCTACACCTTC,CSVDPGDGYTF
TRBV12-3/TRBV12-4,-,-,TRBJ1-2,TGTGCCAGCAGGCCCTATGGCTACACCTTC,CASRPYGYTF
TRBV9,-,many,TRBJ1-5,TGTGCCAGCAGCGTCGAAGAAGATCAGCCCCAGCATTTT,CASSVEEDQPQHF
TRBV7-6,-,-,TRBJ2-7,TGTGCCAGCACCGGCCCCGGATATGAGCAGTACTTC,CASTGPGYEQYF
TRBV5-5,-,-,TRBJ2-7,TGCGCCAGCAGCCAAGATAGGGCTAGCTCTAACGAGCAGTACTTC,CASSQDRASSNEQYF
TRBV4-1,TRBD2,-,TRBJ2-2,TGCGCCAGCAGCCAAGCTTCGGGCGGGAGTCTTGCCGGGGAGCTGTTTTTT,CASSQASGGSLAGELFF
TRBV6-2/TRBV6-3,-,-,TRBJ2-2,TGTGCCAGTTACTCCCTTAAGGTCGCCGGGGAGCTGTTTTTT,CASYSLKVAGELFF
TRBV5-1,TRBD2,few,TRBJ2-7,TGCGCCAGCAGCTTGTTTCCCGGACTAGCGAACTACGAGCAGTACTTC,CASSLFPGLANYEQYF
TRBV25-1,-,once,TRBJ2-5,TGTGCCAGCAGTGCCAGGATGACGGAGACCCAGTACTTC,CASSARMTETQYF
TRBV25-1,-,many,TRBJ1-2,TGTGCCAGCAGTGAACCCGACAGTCTTTCTGGCTACACCTTC,CASSEPDSLSGYTF
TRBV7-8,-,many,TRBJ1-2,TGTGCCAGCAGCCCCGACGCGACGCACTTCTATGGCTACACCTTC,CASSPDATHFYGYTF
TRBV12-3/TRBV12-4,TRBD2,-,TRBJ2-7,TGTGCCAGCAGGTTGGGACTAGCGGCTAACTACGAGCAGTACTTC,CASRLGLAANYEQYF
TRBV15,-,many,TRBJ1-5,TGTGCCACCAGCGACCGACTCAATCAGCCCCAGCATTTT,CATSDRLNQPQHF
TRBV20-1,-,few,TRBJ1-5,TGCAGTGCTAGGTTTGGGGCTTATCAGCCCCAGCATTTT,CSARFGAYQPQHF
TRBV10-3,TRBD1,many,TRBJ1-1,TGTGCCATCAGTGCAGGACAGGGTTCACGGAACACTGAAGCTTTCTTT,CAISAGQGSRNTEAFF
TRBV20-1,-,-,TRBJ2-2,TGCAGTGCTCGCGCAGGGGTCGCGAACACCGGGGAGCTGTTTTTT,CSARAGVANTGELFF
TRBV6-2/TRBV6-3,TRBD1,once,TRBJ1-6,TGTGCCAGCAGCTCCGACAGGGGAACTTTAAATTCACCCCTCCACTTT,CASSSDRGTLNSPLHF
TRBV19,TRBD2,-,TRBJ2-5,TGTGCCAGTAGTATACCGACCGGGACTAGCCTCGAGACCCAGTACTTC,CASSIPTGTSLETQYF
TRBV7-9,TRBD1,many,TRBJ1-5,TGTGCCAGCAGCCTAGGGACAGGGCAGAATCAGCCCCAGCATTTT,CASSLGTGQNQPQHF
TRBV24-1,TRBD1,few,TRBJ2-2,TGTGCCACCAAAGGGGACAGGTGGCCCGGGGAGCTGTTTTTT,CATKGDRWPGELFF